The 24 T cell receptor beta chains presented below share a single source sample, sequenced in a study of monozygotic twins with inflammatory bowel disease. One entry per CDR3 protein, without DNA, is what TCRdb gives after re-calling the 5' RACE reads. The table for this sample gives 150,000 to 200,000 distinct CDR3 sequences. The sample was blood. All receptors derive from a human donor with ulcerative colitis or Crohn's disease, or a healthy co-twin of an affected twin (not recorded which).

Measured by frequency, this clonotype is medium-sized. This sequence joins TRBV6-5 and TRBJ2-3; there is no DNA to check the TCRdb D call of TRBD1. Germline assignment: CDR1 MNHEY and CDR2 SVGAGI. There are 15 residues in the CDR3. This CDR3 is CASSRTGPSADTQYF.

The chain recombines TRBV5-1 with TRBJ2-7. Germline CDR1 and CDR2: SGHRS and YFSETQ. The CDR3 is 15 residues long. The CDR3 sequence is CASSLLRGPAYEQYF.

V gene TRBV2 combines with J gene TRBJ1-6; TCRdb designates TRBD1, a call that cannot be tested without DNA. In germline, CDR1 is SNHLY, CDR2 FYNNEI. The CDR3 consists of 19 residues. The CDR3 sequence is CASTKPFGKSVPSINPLHF.

The CDR3 is CASSTRTGGNEQFF. This rearrangement joins TRBV7-2 to TRBJ2-1; TCRdb's D gene call, TRBD1, goes unchecked for lack of DNA. Germline V gene sequence: CDR1 SGHTA, CDR2 FQGNSA. The CDR3 is 14 amino acids. Filled out from reference TRBV7-2 and TRBJ2-1, the complete variable domain reads GAGVSQSPSNKVTEKGKDVELRCDPISGHTALYWYRQSLGQGLEFLIYFQGNSAPDKSGLPSDRFSAERTGGSVSTLTIQRTQQEDSAVYLCASSTRTGGNEQFFGPGTRLTVL.

The chain couples TRBV30 to TRBJ2-1; TCRdb calls TRBD2, which cannot be checked without DNA. The CDR3 loop spans 13 amino acids. Germline values: CDR1 GTSNPN, CDR2 SVGIG (reference sequence). The CDR3 is CAWNGAGVGEQFF.

The V gene is TRBV12-3 or TRBV12-4, the J gene TRBJ2-7; TCRdb designates TRBD2, a call that cannot be tested without DNA. The CDR3 has 15 amino acids. CDR3 region: CASSLGLAGDYEQYF.

The chain employs TRBV5-1 and TRBJ2-3; TCRdb picks TRBD2, but there is no DNA to check that call. Germline assignment: CDR1 SGHRS and CDR2 YFSETQ. This CDR3 is built from 15 residues. The CDR3 is CASSLDLVGGDTQYF.

The chain links TRBV28 to TRBJ2-2. The CDR3 length is 13 residues. From germline, CDR1 is MDHEN and CDR2 SYDVKM. The CDR3 loop reads CASSLRMSGELFF.

The V call is TRBV20-1, the J call TRBJ2-7; without DNA, the TCRdb call of TRBD2 cannot be checked. Germline lookup yields CDR1 DFQATT and CDR2 SNEGSKA (reference sequence). The length of the CDR3 is 16 residues. CDR3 amino acids: CSALISLAGRSYEQYF.

The chain carries TRBV11-2 and TRBJ2-7; TCRdb lists TRBD1, though no DNA is available to test this call. Germline CDR1 reads SGHAT; CDR2 reads FQNNGV. This CDR3 spans 14 amino acids. The CDR3 loop is CASSFTPGEGEQYF.

V is TRBV27 and J is TRBJ2-7; the TCRdb call, TRBD2, lacks DNA for checking. The V gene's germline CDR1 is MNHEY and CDR2 SMNVEV (reference sequence). CDR3 length: 14 residues. CDR3 protein: CASSFRLDAYEQYF.

The chain carries TRBV18 and TRBJ2-1; as DNA is missing, the TRBD2 call by TCRdb cannot be tested. There are 18 residues in the CDR3. In germline, CDR1 is KGHSH, CDR2 LQKENI. This chain's CDR3 is CASSPPLARRGGNNEQFF.

This chain's CDR3 is CAWSEVVGDHDTQYF. This chain uses TRBV30 with TRBJ2-3; TCRdb calls TRBD1, which cannot be checked without DNA. The germline V gene encodes CDR1 GTSNPN and CDR2 SVGIG (reference sequence). This CDR3 contains 15 residues.

CDR3 in amino acids: CSARVQIGTSGNTIYF. The chain has TRBV20-1 and TRBJ1-3. The CDR3 length is 16 residues. Germline V gene lookup returns CDR1 DFQATT and CDR2 SNEGSKA (reference sequence).

CDR3: CASRSPRSSYEQYF. The V and J genes are TRBV7-2 and TRBJ2-7. This CDR3 spans 14 amino acids. Germline V lookup: CDR1 SGHTA, CDR2 FQGNSA.

The chain employs TRBV7-9 and TRBJ2-7; there is no DNA to check the TCRdb D call of TRBD1. The V gene's germline CDR1 is SEHNR and CDR2 FQNEAQ (reference sequence). The CDR3 is made up of 15 amino acids. The CDR3 protein is CASSSRQGGGYEQYF. Looking up the rest from reference TRBV7-9 and TRBJ2-7 gives the full variable domain: DTGVSQNPRHKITKRGQNVTFRCDPISEHNRLYWYRQTLGQGPEFLTYFQNEAQLEKSRLLSDRFSAERPKGSFSTLEIQRTEQGDSAMYLCASSSRQGGGYEQYFGPGTRLTVT.

This chain joins TRBV7-2 and TRBJ1-6. The CDR3 loop spans 12 amino acids. The germline CDR1 and CDR2 sequences are SGHTA and FQGNSA. Here the CDR3 reads CASSFFNSPLHF.

This rearrangement joins TRBV20-1 to TRBJ2-1; absent DNA, TCRdb's TRBD1 call cannot be checked. The germline CDR1 and CDR2 sequences are DFQATT and SNEGSKA (reference sequence). CDR3 length equals 16 residues. This CDR3 is CSARDPGGSFYNEQFF.

This chain links TRBV20-1 with TRBJ2-5. This CDR3 contains 11 residues. CDR1 and CDR2 from the germline V gene are DFQATT and SNEGSKA (reference sequence). The CDR3 sequence: CSARDDRPIVF.

The chain recombines TRBV6-1 with TRBJ2-2; TCRdb proposes TRBD2, but this gene call is untestable without DNA. The CDR3 length is 14 residues. Germline V gene data show CDR1 as MNHNS and CDR2 as SASEGT. The CDR3 spells CASSPEGSTGELFF.

This chain joins TRBV7-2 and TRBJ2-5; TCRdb lists TRBD1, though no DNA is available to test this call. CDR3 size: 15 residues. Looked up from germline, CDR1 is SGHTA and CDR2 is FQGNSA. CDR3 residues: CASSLVSGPQETQYF.

This chain's CDR3 is CASSSSGRGTDTQYF. The rearrangement uses TRBV7-2 and TRBJ2-3; the TRBD2 assignment by TCRdb is unverifiable without DNA. Per germline, CDR1 SGHTA and CDR2 FQGNSA. The CDR3 is 15 residues long.

The chain recombines TRBV7-8 with TRBJ2-1; TCRdb's D gene call, TRBD1, goes unchecked for lack of DNA. The germline gives CDR1 SGHVS, CDR2 FQNEAQ. The CDR3 is 15 residues long. The CDR3 loop reads CASSKGQGIYNEQFF.

V is TRBV4-3 and J is TRBJ1-1; the D gene TCRdb calls, TRBD1, cannot be checked with no DNA. Germline V gene lookup returns CDR1 LGHNA and CDR2 YSLEER. The CDR3 consists of 13 residues. The CDR3 sequence: CASSLGGGQRAFF.